This T cell receptor (beta chain) was observed in a study of shared clonotypes between healthy human individuals (dated by TCRdb to 2019 to 2021). As for the study more broadly: The cohort included three men and two women between 18 and 49 years of age. For each donor, three plates each were used for CD4 naive and CD4 memory, two plates were used for CD8 naive, and one plate was used for CD8 memory. To estimate repertoire size and how much clonotypes are shared between individuals, the study performed deep sequencing of blood TCR repertoires from a handful of healthy adults. To increase sequencing depth and limit assay-specific biases, different laboratories used diverse techniques to prepare libraries and sequence TCR repertoires. Leukapheresis yielded between about 0.85 and 9 billion PBMCs per donor.

Concerning this clone itself: Its antigen target is currently unknown. Base qualities are missing; no much larger clone stands one base away.

Overall results and qualifications from the work: Compared with non-shared clonotypes, clonotypes shared by all four sorted-subset donors had higher generation probabilities. Approximately 5% of naive CD4, 3.5% of naive CD8, about 2.1% of memory CD4, and around 0.4% of memory CD8 clonotypes were shared across several donors. Sampling was restricted to blood, and TCR repertoires in tissue are likely to differ from TCR repertoires in blood. Based on pairwise subsampling, the degree of clonotype sharing among donors was expected to be affected by sequencing depth. Rarefaction of sorted-subset datasets indicated incomplete sequencing despite the large sequencing depth. Naive subsets generally had larger estimated clonotype richness than memory subsets did. Because the study included only a small number of donors, the genetic and exposure-history diversity represented was limited.

Via the germline V gene (reference sequence), CDR1 is LNHNV and CDR2 YYDKDF. The germline V and J ends show losses of 1 base and 2 bases respectively, and no gene match explains 5 bases of the junction. CDR3 length: 15 amino acids, cysteine to phenylalanine. The only DNA kept is the CDR3, 45 bases in frame from the first base. Donors were healthy HIV-negative adults with no recently reported acute infections or vaccinations. Every donor was a Caucasian adult residing in Nashville, Tennessee, USA. CD4+ T cells were enriched by magnetic negative selection, after which naive cells were positively selected on CD45RA and the negative fraction was taken as the memory subset. After blood collection by leukapheresis, PBMCs were isolated using Ficoll-Histopaque density gradient centrifugation and then cryopreserved in the vapor phase of liquid nitrogen. Analytical flow cytometry was used to check the purity and quantity of each magnetically sorted T cell population. Genomic DNA was isolated from every sorted fraction and measured by UV absorbance on a Nanodrop 2000c.

Using the deep immunoSEQ assay, TCR CDR3 regions were amplified from genomic DNA by multiplex PCR. Extracted genomic DNA from each cell subset was distributed evenly across all wells of several immunoSEQ 96-well plates, and each plate was treated as a replicate. For sorted subsets, 150 to 250 ng genomic DNA, equal to tens of thousands of T cell genomes, was loaded into each replicate PCR. The purified libraries were quantified using a Qubit 3.0 fluorometer, sized with a Bioanalyzer 2100, and then quantified again using the KAPA Library Quantification kit. Every immunoSEQ 96-well plate was sequenced on a separate single-read 150-cycle Illumina NextSeq 550 flow cell. The study's own analysis went as follows. Because the immunoSEQ output held only junctional sequences and lacked quality scores, the filtering could not match the filtering applied to full-length reads. To assign V/J genes and CDR3, sequences were annotated against IMGT germline references using PyIR, a Python wrapper for IgBLAST v1.9. Any read was removed if the V/J assignment was weak (E-value above 1e-6), the CDR3 was missing, or the read contained stop codons, out-of-frame junctions, or ambiguous translated residues. V3J clonotypes were defined by identical inferred V gene, J gene, and CDR3 amino acid sequence. Percentage overlap between repertoires was calculated by dividing the number of shared unique clonotypes by the size of the smaller repertoire. RTK rarefaction, the Chao1 estimator, and Recon v2.1 estimates of unobserved clonotypes were used to assess repertoire richness. Generation probabilities for all TCRbeta clonotypes obtained by the gDNA method from a few donors were computed using OLGA. The clones in this table, taken by TCRdb from immuneACCESS, are in-frame only. Not every clone is retained; where verified, under half of the shortfall comes from an unresolved V gene, and the cause of the rest is unknown. That table supplies the V and J calls and clone size; D and trimming were determined from the DNA. The sample table records some 2,100,000 clones; 90% to 97% of these occur just once. The ten largest clones represent approximately 0.13% of the sample.

Input material: naive CD4+ T cells sorted from blood. Taken with the paper, the label for cell subset or site translates to: CD45RA+ positively selected. Here the chain combines TRBV15 and TRBJ2-7; 7 middle bases align to TRBD1. This clonotype was obtained from a man in his late teens or twenties in good health. CDR3 loop: CATSRGWDSTYEQYF. The bases are TGTGCCACCAGCAGAGGATGGGACAGCACCTACGAGCAGTACTTC.